This T cell receptor beta chain derives from a study of neurological immune-mediated disorders. Turning to this clonotype: The antigen remains undetermined.

Germline CDR1 is MDHEN and CDR2 is SYDVKM. The ends were cut back, 9 bases at V and 9 bases at J, with 24 bases in the middle. The CDR3 is made up of 14 amino acids. Findings and limits, study-wide: No CDR3 amino acid sequences were shared by expanded clones across subjects, suggesting private repertoires in all groups.

TCRdb reprocessed the 5' RACE reads with MiXCR, giving one entry per CDR3 protein. The table lists fewer than 80,000 distinct CDR3 sequences, around 5.5% of them singletons. The clonotype originates from a woman in her 30s with multiple sclerosis. Sequences were obtained from PBMCs. The chain recombines TRBV28 with TRBJ2-7, with D tentatively TRBD1 or TRBD2 (6 bases each). DNA of the CDR3: TGTGCCAGTAGTAGCGGACAGAATCCTTCCGGGCAGTACTTC. Translation gives CASSSGQNPSGQYF.